This T cell receptor (beta chain) was sequenced in a study of T cell repertoires in cytomegalovirus infection. TCRdb itself ran the reads through MiXCR, one entry per CDR3 protein. The repertoire holds 900,000 to 950,000 distinct CDR3 sequences, with about 33% as singletons. Regarding this clonotype: Its specificity is unknown.

The CDR3 is 15 amino acids. Germline V CDR1 and CDR2: MGHRA, YSYEKL. The junction had 5 bases not matched to a gene; V was cut back by 4 bases and J by 4 bases. This chain joins TRBV4-1 and TRBJ2-7, with TRBD2 identical over 12 bases. Sequencing used cultured CD8+ T cells from PBMCs, obtained from culture after CMV antigen stimulation. The sequence was collected from a human donor in good health (CMV status not recorded). Some clones in this sample may be carry-over from other donors' samples. DNA of the CDR3: TGCGCCAGCAGCCCAACTAGCGGGGGGACGTACGAGCAGTACTTC. This translates into CASSPTSGGTYEQYF.